The 11 T cell receptor beta chains below all came from one sample that was sequenced in a study of breast tumors, draining lymph nodes, adjacent tissues. TCRdb fed the multiplex PCR reads into MiXCR, producing one record per CDR3 protein. This table has about 47,000 distinct CDR3 sequences, about 21% appearing once. Sequencing was performed on breast tumor tissue. Every receptor here comes from a female donor with breast cancer. Some clones in this sample may be carry-over from other donors' samples.

Many counts were recorded for this clonotype. The chain is built from TRBV20-1 and TRBJ2-5; D unclear. Per germline, CDR1 DFQATT and CDR2 SNEGSKA (reference sequence). The CDR3 is 12 residues long. The V end was cut by 7 bases, the J end by 4 bases, with 13 bases between. CDR3 amino acids: CSVLWGGETQYF. In DNA form, the CDR3 reads TGCAGTGTTTTATGGGGTGGAGAGACCCAGTACTTC.

This chain joins TRBV20-1 and TRBJ2-5; D not resolved. CDR3 length: 13 residues. V was pared by 6 bases and J by 3 bases, with 14 bases between. The germline gives CDR1 DFQATT, CDR2 SNEGSKA (reference sequence). The CDR3 DNA is TGCAGTGCCAGCAGCTTGTGGGAAGAGACCCAGTACTTC. Translated: CSASSLWEETQYF.

With respect to this clonotype: The conserved phenylalanine or tryptophan is not found at the CDR3 terminus, so this likely reflects a read error. This sequence joins TRBV20-1 and TRBJ1-5, with D possibly matching TRBD1 (5 bases). From germline, CDR1 is DFQATT and CDR2 SNEGSKA (reference sequence). The CDR3 runs 13 residues. Trimming cost V 3 bases and J 6 bases, with 12 bases left between them. CDR3 protein: CSASRGNGQPQHG. The CDR3 bases are TGCAGTGCTAGTAGGGGCAACGGTCAGCCCCAGCATGGT.

This clonotype was counted many times. The CDR3: CAWSLPVYNEQFF. The CDR3, as DNA: TGTGCCTGGAGCCTACCGGTTTACAATGAGCAGTTCTTC. This chain uses TRBV30 with TRBJ2-1; D gene unclear. Germline V gives CDR1 GTSNPN, CDR2 SVGIG (reference sequence). There are 13 residues in the CDR3. Trimming pared 3 bases from V and 4 bases from J, leaving 10 bases between.

This clonotype has at least ten counts. The gene calls are TRBV18 and TRBJ1-6, with 9 nucleotides matching TRBD1. V shed 3 bases and J 9 bases; nucleotides not matched to a gene: 6. The CDR3 runs 15 residues. CDR1 is KGHSH, CDR2 LQKENI, per germline. The CDR3 bases are TGTGCCAGCTCACCGAACAGGGGGCTTGGTTCACCCCTCCACTTT. Its translation is CASSPNRGLGSPLHF.

This clonotype was seen a few times. The V call is TRBV9, the J call TRBJ2-5; 13 bases are shared with TRBD2. CDR1 SGDLS and CDR2 YYNGEE come from the germline V gene. The ends lost 4 bases at V and 5 bases at J; junction bases unmatched: 8. The CDR3 has 16 amino acids. CDR3 sequence (DNA): TGTGCCAGCAGCCCCAGACTAGCGGGGGGTAGGGAGACCCAGTACTTC. This sequence encodes CASSPRLAGGRETQYF.

This clonotype was recorded at least ten times. The chain has TRBV10-2 and TRBJ2-2, with D hard to call. This CDR3 comprises 14 residues. Trimming pared 3 bases from V and 3 bases from J, leaving 8 bases between. Germline CDR1 and CDR2: WSHSY and SAAADI. The CDR3 here is CASSDHWDTGELFF. DNA for the CDR3: TGCGCCAGCAGTGACCACTGGGACACCGGGGAGCTGTTTTTT.

This clonotype has more than one count but fewer than ten. A read error may explain this, as a much larger clone is one base away. The chain couples TRBV5-1 to TRBJ2-7; D gene unclear. The CDR3 consists of 15 residues. Germline V gives CDR1 SGHRS, CDR2 YFSETQ. CDR3 loop: CASSLLHDTFYGQYF. CDR3 DNA: TGCGCCAGCAGCTTGCTGCACGACACTTTCTACGGGCAGTACTTC.

Comment on this clonotype: A read error may produce the germline difference seen at one junction end. The genes are TRBV3-1 and TRBJ1-2, with a weak D call TRBD1 (5 bases). This CDR3 comprises 13 residues. Germline V gene lookup returns CDR1 LGHDT and CDR2 YNNKEL (reference sequence). This chain's CDR3 is CSSSPGGVYGYTF. The CDR3 bases are TGTTCCAGCAGTCCCGGGGGGGTTTATGGCTACACCTTC.

This clonotype was detected many times. The rearrangement links TRBV9 to TRBJ2-7; no clear D gene. V gave up 0 bases and J gave up 4 bases, with 8 bases separating them. The V gene's germline CDR1 is SGDLS and CDR2 YYNGEE. The CDR3 totals 13 residues. The CDR3 loop reads CASSVGNSYEQYF. As DNA, the CDR3 is TGTGCCAGCAGCGTAGGAAACTCATACGAGCAGTACTTC.

In the case of this clonotype: A much larger clonotype is one base distant, so this may be a read error. The chain combines TRBV2 with TRBJ2-1; 10 bases are a match to TRBD2. V was pared by 7 bases and J by 9 bases, with 9 bases of the junction left unmatched. The germline V gene has CDR1 SNHLY and CDR2 FYNNEI. The CDR3 consists of 14 residues. CDR3 sequence reads: CASNGAGGSSEQFF. For the CDR3, the DNA is TGTGCCAGCAATGGAGCGGGAGGGAGCAGTGAGCAGTTCTTC. Using reference TRBV2 and TRBJ2-1 for the parts outside the CDR3, the full variable domain is EPEVTQTPSHQVTQMGQEVILRCVPISNHLYFYWYRQILGQKVEFLVSFYNNEISEKSEIFDDQFSVERPDGSNFTLKIRSTKLEDSAMYFCASNGAGGSSEQFFGPGTRLTVL.